Here is one T cell receptor (beta chain) with its context. The CDR3 is 15 amino acids. Trimming cost V 3 bases and J 3 bases; bases outside gene matches: 8. Germline loops: CDR1 SGHRS, CDR2 YFSETQ. CD45RO/CCR7/CD25/CD127/CD95/CD27 sorting isolated CD4+ naive, central memory, regulatory and stem cell-like memory cells. The source of the sample is a study of beta chain features in type 1 diabetes. The entirety of the isolated RNA underwent reverse transcription, so expressed TCRB transcripts were sequenced. Sequencing used immunoSEQ multiplex PCR; TCRdb keeps in-frame clones, though not all of them. There are about 350,000 clones in the sample; around a fifth occur only once, and approximately 0.046% lies in the top ten.

This receptor was taken from a woman aged 18-35 years in good health. The chain uses TRBV5-1 and TRBJ1-1, with 7 bases lining up with TRBD1. The sample consisted of naive CD4+ T cells from blood. The CDR3 DNA is TGCGCCAGCAGCTATAGACAGGGCAGTGACACTGAAGCTTTCTTT. Protein product: CASSYRQGSDTEAFF.